This T cell receptor beta chain was found in a study of CD8 T cells in ankylosing spondylitis. TCRdb analysed the 5' RACE reads with MiXCR anew, one entry per CDR3 protein. The sample has some 150,000 distinct CDR3 sequences; about an eighth are singletons. This CDR3 has 14 amino acids. V lost 5 bases to trimming and J lost 6 bases, with 14 bases between them. The sample holds many counts of this clonotype. The chain uses TRBV12-3 or TRBV12-4 and TRBJ1-5, with D possibly TRBD1 on 6 matching bases. This receptor was taken from a female donor with ankylosing spondylitis or in good health (not recorded which). Sequenced: blood, either unsorted or a sorted T cell fraction (not recorded which). CDR3 amino acids: CASSQDRLAQPQHF. In nucleotides, the CDR3 is TGTGCCAGCAGTCAAGACAGGTTGGCTCAGCCCCAGCATTTT.